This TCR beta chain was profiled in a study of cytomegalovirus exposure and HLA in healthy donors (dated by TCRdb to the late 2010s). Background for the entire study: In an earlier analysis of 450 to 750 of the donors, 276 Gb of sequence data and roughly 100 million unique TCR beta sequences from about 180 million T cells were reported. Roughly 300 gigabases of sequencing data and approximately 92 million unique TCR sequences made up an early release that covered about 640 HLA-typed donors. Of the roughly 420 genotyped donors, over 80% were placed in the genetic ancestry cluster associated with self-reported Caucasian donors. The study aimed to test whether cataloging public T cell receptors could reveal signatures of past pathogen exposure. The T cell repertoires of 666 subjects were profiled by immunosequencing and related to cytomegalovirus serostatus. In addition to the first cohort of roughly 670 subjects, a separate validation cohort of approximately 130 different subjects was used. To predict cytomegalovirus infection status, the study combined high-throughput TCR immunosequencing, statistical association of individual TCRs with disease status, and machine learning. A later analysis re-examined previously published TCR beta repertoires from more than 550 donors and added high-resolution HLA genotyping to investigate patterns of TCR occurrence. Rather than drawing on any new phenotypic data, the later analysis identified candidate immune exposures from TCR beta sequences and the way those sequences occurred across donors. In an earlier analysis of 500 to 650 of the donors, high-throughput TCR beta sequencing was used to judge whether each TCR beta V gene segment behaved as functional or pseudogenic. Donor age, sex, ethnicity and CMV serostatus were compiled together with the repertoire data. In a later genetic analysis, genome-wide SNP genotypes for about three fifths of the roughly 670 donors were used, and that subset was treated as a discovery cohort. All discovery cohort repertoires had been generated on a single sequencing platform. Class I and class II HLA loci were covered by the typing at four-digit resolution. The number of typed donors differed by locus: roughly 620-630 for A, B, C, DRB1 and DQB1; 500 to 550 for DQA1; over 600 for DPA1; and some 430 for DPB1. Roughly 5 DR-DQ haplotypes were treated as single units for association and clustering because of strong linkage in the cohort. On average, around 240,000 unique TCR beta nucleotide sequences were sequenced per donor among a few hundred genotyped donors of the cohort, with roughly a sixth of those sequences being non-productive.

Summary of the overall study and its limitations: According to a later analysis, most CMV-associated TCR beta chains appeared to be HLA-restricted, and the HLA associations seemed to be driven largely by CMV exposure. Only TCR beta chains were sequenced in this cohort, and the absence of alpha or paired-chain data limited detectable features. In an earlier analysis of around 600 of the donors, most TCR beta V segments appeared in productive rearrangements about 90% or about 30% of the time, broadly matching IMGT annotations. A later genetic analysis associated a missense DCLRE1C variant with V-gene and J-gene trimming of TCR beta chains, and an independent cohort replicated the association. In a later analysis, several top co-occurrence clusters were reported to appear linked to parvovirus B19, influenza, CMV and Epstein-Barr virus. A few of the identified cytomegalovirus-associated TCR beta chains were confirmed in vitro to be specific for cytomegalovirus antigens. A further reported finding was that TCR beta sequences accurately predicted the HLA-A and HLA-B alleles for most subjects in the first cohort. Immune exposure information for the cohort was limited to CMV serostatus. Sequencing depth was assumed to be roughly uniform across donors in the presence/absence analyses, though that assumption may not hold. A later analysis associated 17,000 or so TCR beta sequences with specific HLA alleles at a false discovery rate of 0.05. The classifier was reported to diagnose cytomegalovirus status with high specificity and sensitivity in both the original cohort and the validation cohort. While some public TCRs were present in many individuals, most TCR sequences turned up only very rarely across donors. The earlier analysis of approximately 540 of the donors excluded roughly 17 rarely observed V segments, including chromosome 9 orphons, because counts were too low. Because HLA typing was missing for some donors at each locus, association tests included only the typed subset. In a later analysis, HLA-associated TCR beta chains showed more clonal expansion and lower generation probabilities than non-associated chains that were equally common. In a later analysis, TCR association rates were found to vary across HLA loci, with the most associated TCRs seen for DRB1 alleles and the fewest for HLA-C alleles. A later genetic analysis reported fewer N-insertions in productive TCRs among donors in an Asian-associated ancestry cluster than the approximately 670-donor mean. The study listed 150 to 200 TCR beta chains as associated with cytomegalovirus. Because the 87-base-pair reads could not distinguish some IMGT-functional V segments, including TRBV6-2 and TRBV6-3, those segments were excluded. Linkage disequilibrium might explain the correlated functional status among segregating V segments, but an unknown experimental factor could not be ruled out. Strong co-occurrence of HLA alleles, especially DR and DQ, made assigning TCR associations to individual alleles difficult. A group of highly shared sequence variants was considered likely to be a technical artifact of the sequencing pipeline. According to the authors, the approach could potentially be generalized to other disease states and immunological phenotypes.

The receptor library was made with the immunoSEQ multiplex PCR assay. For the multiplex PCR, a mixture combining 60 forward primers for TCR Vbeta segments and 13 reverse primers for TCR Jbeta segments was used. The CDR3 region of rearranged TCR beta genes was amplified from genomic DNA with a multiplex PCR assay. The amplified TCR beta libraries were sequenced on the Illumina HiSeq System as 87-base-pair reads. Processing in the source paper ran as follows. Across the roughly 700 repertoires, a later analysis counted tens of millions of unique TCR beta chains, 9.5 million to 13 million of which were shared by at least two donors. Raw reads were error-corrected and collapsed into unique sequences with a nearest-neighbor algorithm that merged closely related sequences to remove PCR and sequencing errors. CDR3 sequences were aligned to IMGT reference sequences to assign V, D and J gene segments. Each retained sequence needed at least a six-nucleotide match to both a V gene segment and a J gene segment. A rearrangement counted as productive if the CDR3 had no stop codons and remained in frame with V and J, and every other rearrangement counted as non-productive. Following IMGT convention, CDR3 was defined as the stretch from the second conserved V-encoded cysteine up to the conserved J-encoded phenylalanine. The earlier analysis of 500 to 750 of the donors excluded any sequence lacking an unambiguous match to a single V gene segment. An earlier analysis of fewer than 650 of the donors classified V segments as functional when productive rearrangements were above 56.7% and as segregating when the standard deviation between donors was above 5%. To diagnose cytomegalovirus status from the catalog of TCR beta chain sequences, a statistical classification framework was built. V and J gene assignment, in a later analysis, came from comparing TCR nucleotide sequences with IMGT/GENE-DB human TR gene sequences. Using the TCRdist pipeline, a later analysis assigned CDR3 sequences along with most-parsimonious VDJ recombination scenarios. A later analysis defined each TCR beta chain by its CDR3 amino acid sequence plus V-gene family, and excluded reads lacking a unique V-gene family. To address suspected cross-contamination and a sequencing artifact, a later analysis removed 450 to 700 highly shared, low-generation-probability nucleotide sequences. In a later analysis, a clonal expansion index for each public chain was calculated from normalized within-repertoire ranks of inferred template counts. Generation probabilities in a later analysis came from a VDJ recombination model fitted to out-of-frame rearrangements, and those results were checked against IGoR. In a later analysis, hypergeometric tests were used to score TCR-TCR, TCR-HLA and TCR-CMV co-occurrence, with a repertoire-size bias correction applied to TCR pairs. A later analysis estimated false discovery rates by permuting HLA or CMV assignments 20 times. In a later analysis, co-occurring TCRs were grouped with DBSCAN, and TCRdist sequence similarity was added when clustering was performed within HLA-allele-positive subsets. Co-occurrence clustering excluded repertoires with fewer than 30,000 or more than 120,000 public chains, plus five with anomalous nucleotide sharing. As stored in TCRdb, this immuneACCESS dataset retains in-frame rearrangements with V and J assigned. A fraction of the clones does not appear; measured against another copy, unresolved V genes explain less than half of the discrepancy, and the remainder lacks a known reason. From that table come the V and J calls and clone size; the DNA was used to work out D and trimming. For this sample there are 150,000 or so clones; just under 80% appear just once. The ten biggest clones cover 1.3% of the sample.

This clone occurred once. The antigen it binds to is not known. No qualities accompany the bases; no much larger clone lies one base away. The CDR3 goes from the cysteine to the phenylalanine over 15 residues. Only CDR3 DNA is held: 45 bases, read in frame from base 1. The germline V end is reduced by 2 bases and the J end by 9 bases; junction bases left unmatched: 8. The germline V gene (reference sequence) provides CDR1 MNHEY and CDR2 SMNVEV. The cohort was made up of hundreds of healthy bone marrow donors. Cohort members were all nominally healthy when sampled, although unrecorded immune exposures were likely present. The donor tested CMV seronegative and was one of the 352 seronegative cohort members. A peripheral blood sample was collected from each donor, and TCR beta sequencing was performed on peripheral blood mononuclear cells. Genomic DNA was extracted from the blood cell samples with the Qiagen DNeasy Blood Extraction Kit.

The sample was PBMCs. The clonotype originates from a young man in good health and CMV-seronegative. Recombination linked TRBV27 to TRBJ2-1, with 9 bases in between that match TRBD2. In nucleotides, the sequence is TGTGCCAGCAGTTTAGGGATAGCGGGAGTGGGTGAGCAGTTCTTC. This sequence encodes CASSLGIAGVGEQFF.